Below, 20 T cell receptor beta chains from the same sample are listed, as sequenced in a study of vaccination effects on CD4 cells after COVID-19. Clones were sequenced by immunoSEQ multiplex PCR, and TCRdb holds only the in-frame ones, with some missing. This table has around 53,000 clones, roughly three quarters appearing once. Their cognate antigens are unknown. Antigen-specific CD4+ T cells were expanded with viral peptide pools in the ViraFEST assay before sequencing. Culture proceeded for approximately nine days, and CD4+ T cells were then isolated. The person acquired a PCR-confirmed SARS-CoV-2 infection between March and December 2020. Sequences were derived from CD4+ T cells from PBMCs cultured with HIV peptides, sampled before COVID-19 vaccination. As for subset: HIV-1 Nef peptide pool negative control/reference culture. These receptors came from a human donor who had a prior SARS-CoV-2 infection.

This clone was seen only a few times. The CDR3 DNA is TGTGCCAGCAGCTCCCGCCCCAGGGGGCCCTTGACAGATACGCAGTATTTT. Protein product: CASSSRPRGPLTDTQYF. The rearrangement uses TRBV7-2 and TRBJ2-3, with 8 bases fitting TRBD1. The CDR3 extends over 17 amino acids. The V gene end was trimmed by 4 bases and the J gene end by 3 bases; junction bases not matched to a gene: 12. Germline V gives CDR1 SGHTA, CDR2 FQGNSA.

This sequence joins TRBV5-1 and TRBJ1-4; 10 nucleotides line up with TRBD1. Germline trimming cut 3 bases from V and 2 bases from J; bases unmatched to any gene: 10. CDR1 and CDR2 (germline): SGHRS, YFSETQ. This CDR3 is built from 18 residues. CDR3 amino acids: CASSSSTGGAPTNEKLFF. The DNA of the CDR3 is TGCGCCAGCAGCTCCTCGACAGGGGGCGCCCCGACTAATGAAAAACTGTTTTTT.

CDR3 sequence reads: CAISDLQGAGGYTF. The CDR3 region has the DNA TGTGCCATCAGTGATCTCCAGGGGGCAGGTGGCTACACCTTC. The chain employs TRBV10-3 and TRBJ1-2; 8 nucleotides line up with TRBD1. Germline V gene sequence: CDR1 ENHRY, CDR2 SYGVKD. The CDR3 contains 14 residues. The junction had 7 bases not matched to a gene; V was cut back by 3 bases and J by 7 bases.

This clone was seen a single time. The genes are TRBV5-6 and TRBJ2-3, with D perhaps matching TRBD1 or TRBD2 (5 bases each). Germline V gene sequence: CDR1 SGHDT, CDR2 YYEEEE. The CDR3 spans 16 residues. V gave up 1 base and J gave up 10 bases, with 22 bases separating them. CDR3 coding DNA: TGTGCCAGCAGCTTGCTTGACGGGGACGGTTTCGGGCCGCAGTATTTT. Translated, it gives CASSLLDGDGFGPQYF.

This clone was picked up a small number of times. V usage is TRBV5-1 and J usage is TRBJ2-3, with D hard to call. V dropped 1 base and J dropped 0 bases, with 12 bases sitting between them. Germline V gene sequence: CDR1 SGHRS, CDR2 YFSETQ. The CDR3 runs 16 residues. This chain's CDR3 is CASSLLSLISTDTQYF. The CDR3 region has the DNA TGCGCCAGCAGCTTGCTGTCTCTGATTAGCACAGATACGCAGTATTTT.

The chain links TRBV6-5 to TRBJ2-3; possibly TRBD2 for D (6 bases). Germline values: CDR1 MNHEY, CDR2 SVGAGI. The CDR3 runs to 15 residues. The V end was cut by 6 bases, the J end by 0 bases, with 13 bases between. For the CDR3, the DNA is TGTGCCAGCAGCGGTAGCGGTCGCAGCACAGATACGCAGTATTTT. Translation gives CASSGSGRSTDTQYF.

The chain combines TRBV30 with TRBJ2-1, with D possibly matching TRBD2 (5 bases). The CDR3 loop spans 15 amino acids. Trimming shortened V by 3 bases and J by 2 bases, and 14 bases separated the two germline ends. Germline V gene lookup returns CDR1 GTSNPN and CDR2 SVGIG (reference sequence). CDR3 bases: TGTGCCTGGAGACAACTAGACACGGCCTACAATGAGCAGTTCTTC. Protein product: CAWRQLDTAYNEQFF.

This clone has more than one count but fewer than ten. This rearrangement joins TRBV20-1 to TRBJ2-7, with D unclear. With 6 bases removed from V and 2 bases from J, the gap between germline ends came to 8 bases. Germline V lookup: CDR1 DFQATT, CDR2 SNEGSKA (reference sequence). There are 11 residues in the CDR3. This CDR3 reads CSALSPYEQYF. The CDR3 DNA is TGCAGTGCACTCTCACCCTACGAGCAGTACTTC.

This rearrangement joins TRBV11-2 to TRBJ1-4; D ambiguous. The length of the CDR3 is 11 residues. V was pared by 5 bases and J by 14 bases, with 12 bases between. Germline V lookup: CDR1 SGHAT, CDR2 FQNNGV. CDR3 amino acids: CASSAGPRLFF. Here the CDR3 DNA reads TGTGCCAGCAGCGCGGGTCCAAGGCTGTTTTTT.

The sample holds a few counts of this clone. The CDR3 reads CASSYSGTRAEQYF. CDR3 nucleotide sequence: TGTGCCAGCAGTTACTCTGGGACTAGAGCCGAGCAGTACTTC. The V and J genes are TRBV6-5 and TRBJ2-7; 8 nucleotides match TRBD2. CDR1 and CDR2 from the germline V gene are MNHEY and SVGAGI. The CDR3 length is 14 residues. Unmatched junction bases numbered 4, after V lost 0 bases and J lost 6 bases.

The chain recombines TRBV30 with TRBJ2-5; D possibly corresponds to TRBD1 (6 bases). Germline V gene sequence: CDR1 GTSNPN, CDR2 SVGIG (reference sequence). This CDR3 region has 14 residues. The CDR3 reads CALGGSLVQETQYF. DNA of the CDR3: TGTGCTTTAGGGGGTAGCTTGGTTCAAGAGACCCAGTACTTC.

This clone was counted a few times. V usage is TRBV7-2 and J usage is TRBJ2-1; TRBD1 aligns across 9 bases. V was pared by 5 bases and J by 6 bases, with 5 bases of the junction left unmatched. CDR1 is SGHTA and CDR2 is FQGNSA in the germline V gene. The CDR3 runs 14 residues. In DNA form, the CDR3 reads TGTGCCAGCAGCGGACAGGGGACCTTCAATGAGCAGTTCTTC. Protein sequence: CASSGQGTFNEQFF.

The chain uses TRBV15 and TRBJ2-2, with 10 nucleotides matching TRBD1. The V gene's germline CDR1 is LNHNV and CDR2 YYDKDF (reference sequence). J gave up 0 bases and V 3 bases, and 7 bases lay outside the gene matches. The CDR3 loop spans 18 amino acids. Here the CDR3 reads CATSRKRQGATNTGELFF. CDR3 nucleotides: TGTGCCACCAGCAGGAAACGACAGGGGGCGACGAACACCGGGGAGCTGTTTTTT.

V usage is TRBV6-6 and J usage is TRBJ1-6; D unresolved. Between the trimmed V and J ends, which lost 6 bases and 7 bases, there was a span of 7 bases. CDR3 size: 12 residues. CDR1 and CDR2 from the germline V gene are MNHNY and SVGAGI (reference sequence). CDR3 sequence (DNA): TGTGCCAGCAGCCCAGGAAATTCACCCCTCCACTTT. It yields the protein CASSPGNSPLHF.

The chain links TRBV19 to TRBJ2-7; D is tentatively TRBD1 or TRBD2 (5 bases each). Germline CDR1 is LNHDA and CDR2 is SQIVND (reference sequence). V lost 8 bases to trimming and J lost 2 bases, with 13 bases between them. The CDR3 consists of 13 residues. Written as DNA, the CDR3 is TGTGCCAGTGCGGTAGTGGGGGCCTACGAGCAGTACTTC. Residues: CASAVVGAYEQYF.

CDR3: CASSEGVVKTQYF. For the CDR3, the DNA is TGTGCCAGCAGTGAAGGGGTGGTAAAGACCCAGTACTTC. The gene calls are TRBV2 and TRBJ2-5; D is unclear. The V gene lost 1 base and the J gene lost 6 bases, with 9 bases spanning the gap. The CDR3 totals 13 residues. Germline V lookup: CDR1 SNHLY, CDR2 FYNNEI. Variable domain in full (rest from reference TRBV2 and TRBJ2-5): EPEVTQTPSHQVTQMGQEVILRCVPISNHLYFYWYRQILGQKVEFLVSFYNNEISEKSEIFDDQFSVERPDGSNFTLKIRSTKLEDSAMYFCASSEGVVKTQYFGPGTRLLVL.

This rearrangement joins TRBV3-1 (or the pseudogene TRBV3-2) to TRBJ1-2, with no clear D. Trimming pared 0 bases from V and 8 bases from J, leaving 13 bases between. This CDR3 comprises 14 residues. Germline CDR1 LGHDT, CDR2 YNNKEL (reference sequence). The CDR3 sequence is CASSQEGHLGGYTF. CDR3 bases: TGTGCCAGCAGCCAAGAAGGGCATCTCGGAGGCTACACCTTC.

The V and J genes are TRBV4-3 and TRBJ2-1, with D possibly matching TRBD2 (5 bases). V dropped 0 bases and J dropped 8 bases, with 8 bases sitting between them. Germline V gene lookup returns CDR1 LGHNA and CDR2 YSLEER. CDR3 length equals 13 residues. Here the CDR3 DNA reads TGCGCCAGCAGCCAAGAACTGAGGGATGAGCAGTTCTTC. This codes for CASSQELRDEQFF.

This chain links TRBV18 with TRBJ2-1, with 12 bases fitting TRBD1. The CDR3 spans 13 residues. The J segment lost 9 bases and the V segment lost 6 bases, leaving 3 bases of the junction unmatched. Germline V gene data show CDR1 as KGHSH and CDR2 as LQKENI. The CDR3 DNA is TGTGCCAGCTCGTCGGGACAGGGGGCTGAGCAGTTCTTC. Residues: CASSSGQGAEQFF.

The CDR3 region has the DNA TGTGCCAGCAGCCTCACGACAGGGAACTATGGCTACACCTTC. It is translated as CASSLTTGNYGYTF. The chain carries TRBV2 and TRBJ1-2; 7 nucleotides agree with TRBD1. Germline assignment: CDR1 SNHLY and CDR2 FYNNEI. V lost 6 bases to trimming and J lost 2 bases; unmatched junction nucleotides: 6. This CDR3 is built from 14 residues.